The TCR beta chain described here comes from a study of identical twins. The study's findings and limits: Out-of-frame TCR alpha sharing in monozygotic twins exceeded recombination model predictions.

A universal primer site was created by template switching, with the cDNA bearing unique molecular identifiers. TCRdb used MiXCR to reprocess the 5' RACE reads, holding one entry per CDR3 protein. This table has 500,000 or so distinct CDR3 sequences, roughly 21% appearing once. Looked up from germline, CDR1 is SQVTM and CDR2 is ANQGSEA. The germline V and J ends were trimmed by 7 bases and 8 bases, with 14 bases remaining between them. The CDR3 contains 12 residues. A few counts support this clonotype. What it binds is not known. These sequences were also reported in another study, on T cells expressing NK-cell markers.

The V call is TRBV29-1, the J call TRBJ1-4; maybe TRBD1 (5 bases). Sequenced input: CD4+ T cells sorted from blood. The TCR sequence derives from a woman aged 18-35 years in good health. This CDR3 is CSGGGTSEKLFF. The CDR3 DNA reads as TGCAGCGGGGGGGGAACATCAGAAAAACTGTTTTTT.